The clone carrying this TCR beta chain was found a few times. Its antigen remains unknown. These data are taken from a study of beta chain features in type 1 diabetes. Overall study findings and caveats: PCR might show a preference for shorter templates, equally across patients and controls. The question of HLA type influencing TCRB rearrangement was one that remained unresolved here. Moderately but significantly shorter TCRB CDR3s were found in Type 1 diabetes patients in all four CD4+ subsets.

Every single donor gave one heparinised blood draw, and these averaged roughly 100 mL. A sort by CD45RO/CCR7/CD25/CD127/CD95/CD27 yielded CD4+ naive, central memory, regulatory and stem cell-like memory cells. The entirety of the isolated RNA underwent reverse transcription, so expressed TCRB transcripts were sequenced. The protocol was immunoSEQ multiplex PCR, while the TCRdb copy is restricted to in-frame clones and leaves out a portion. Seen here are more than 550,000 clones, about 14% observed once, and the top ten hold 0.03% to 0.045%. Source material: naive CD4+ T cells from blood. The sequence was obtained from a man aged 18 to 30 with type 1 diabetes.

Here the CDR3 DNA reads TGTGCCAGCAGTTTACTTAAGAGCTCCTATAATTCACCCCTCCACTTT. It specifies CASSLLKSSYNSPLHF. This chain links TRBV28 with TRBJ1-6; no clear D gene. The V end was cut by 2 bases, the J end by 0 bases, with 8 bases between. The CDR3 loop spans 16 amino acids. Germline values: CDR1 MDHEN, CDR2 SYDVKM.